Listed below are T cell receptor beta chains from one sample, sequenced in a study of prognosis after radiotherapy for stage I lung cancer. TCRdb redid the calling of the multiplex PCR reads with MiXCR, one entry per CDR3 protein. The data show fewer than 40,000 distinct CDR3 sequences, about 32% seen once. Specimen: PBMCs, collected before or after stereotactic body radiation therapy (not recorded which). These receptors all stem from a donor older than 45 with non-small cell lung cancer. Both conserved end residues are part of each CDR3. A D gene is named only where the DNA matches it firmly.

V gene	D gene	J gene	CDR3 protein
TRBV19	NA	TRBJ2-1	CASRVRVGVGNEQFF
TRBV6-1	NA	TRBJ1-1	CASSPQENTEAFF
TRBV5-1	NA	TRBJ2-2	CASSLRAENTGEPSF
TRBV3-1	NA	TRBJ1-1	CASSQGSRGTAFF
TRBV7-3	NA	TRBJ2-5	CASSLFAVGQETQYF
TRBV5-8	NA	TRBJ1-4	CASSLVRGREKLFF
TRBV3-1	TRBD2	TRBJ2-5	CASSQRGGGRQETQYF
TRBV6-1	NA	TRBJ1-2	CASSEPGHGNYGYTF
TRBV27	TRBD1	TRBJ1-1	CASSSPDRGGTEAFF
TRBV20-1	TRBD2	TRBJ2-1	CSARVGGTEQFF
TRBV20-1	NA	TRBJ1-6	CSGTKVHNSPLHF
TRBV18	TRBD2	TRBJ2-1	CASSPPAGGPNEQFF
TRBV27	NA	TRBJ1-1	CASKEGANTEAFF
TRBV6-1	NA	TRBJ1-4	CASTLGGTNEKLFF
TRBV19	NA	TRBJ1-2	CASTRQNYGYTF
TRBV7-3	TRBD2	TRBJ2-3	CASSVSSGGAGGTDTQYF
TRBV19	TRBD1	TRBJ1-1	CASSRQGSGTEAFF
TRBV2	TRBD1	TRBJ2-1	CASIPGQEYEQFF
TRBV6-1	TRBD1	TRBJ2-7	CASSPGRQGSTEQYF
TRBV20-1	NA	TRBJ2-3	CRAKSFGGLFGTDTQYF
TRBV20-1	NA	TRBJ1-2	CSARQTDYGYTF
TRBV12-3/TRBV12-4	NA	TRBJ1-1	CASTERQAMNTEAFF
TRBV10-3	TRBD1	TRBJ1-3	CAIRTQGDSGNTIYF
TRBV27	NA	TRBJ2-7	CASSLFWQGTGDHYF
TRBV5-8	TRBD1	TRBJ1-1	CASSLVTGDAFF
TRBV5-1	NA	TRBJ2-1	CASSERASSYNEQFF
TRBV9	NA	TRBJ2-1	CASSVGPDPSYNEQFF
TRBV12-3/TRBV12-4	NA	TRBJ1-1	CASTQGPEAFF
TRBV5-1	NA	TRBJ1-2	CASRAGANYGYTF